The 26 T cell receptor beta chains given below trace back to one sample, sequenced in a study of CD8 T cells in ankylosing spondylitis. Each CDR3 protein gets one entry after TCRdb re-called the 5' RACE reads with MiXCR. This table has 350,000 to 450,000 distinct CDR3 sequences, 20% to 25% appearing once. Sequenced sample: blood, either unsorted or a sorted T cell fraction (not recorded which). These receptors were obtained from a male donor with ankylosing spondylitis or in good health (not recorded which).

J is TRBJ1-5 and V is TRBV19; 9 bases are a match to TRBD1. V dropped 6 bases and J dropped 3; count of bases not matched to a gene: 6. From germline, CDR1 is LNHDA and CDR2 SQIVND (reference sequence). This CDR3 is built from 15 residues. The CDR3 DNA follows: TGTGCCAGTAGAGAAAGGACAGGGGCCAATCAGCCCCAGCATTTT. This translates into CASRERTGANQPQHF.

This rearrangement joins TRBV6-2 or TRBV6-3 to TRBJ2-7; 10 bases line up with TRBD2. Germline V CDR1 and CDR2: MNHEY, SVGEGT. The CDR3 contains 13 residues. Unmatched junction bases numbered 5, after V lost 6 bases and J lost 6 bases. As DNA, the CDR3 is TGTGCCAGCAGCGGGACTAGCGTTCGCGAGCAGTACTTC. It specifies CASSGTSVREQYF.

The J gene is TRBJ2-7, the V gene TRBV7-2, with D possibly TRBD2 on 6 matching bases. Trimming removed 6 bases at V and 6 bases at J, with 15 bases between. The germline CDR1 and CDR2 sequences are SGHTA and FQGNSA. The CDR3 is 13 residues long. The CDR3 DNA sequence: TGTGCCAGCAGGCCCATCGGAGGGTCCGAGCAGTACTTC. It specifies CASRPIGGSEQYF.

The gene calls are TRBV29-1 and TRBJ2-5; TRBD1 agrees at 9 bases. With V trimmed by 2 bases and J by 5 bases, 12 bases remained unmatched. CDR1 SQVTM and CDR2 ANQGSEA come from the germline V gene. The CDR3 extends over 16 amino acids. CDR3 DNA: TGCAGCGTTGAACCTTCCCACAGGGGGCGCGAGGAGACCCAGTACTTC. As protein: CSVEPSHRGREETQYF.

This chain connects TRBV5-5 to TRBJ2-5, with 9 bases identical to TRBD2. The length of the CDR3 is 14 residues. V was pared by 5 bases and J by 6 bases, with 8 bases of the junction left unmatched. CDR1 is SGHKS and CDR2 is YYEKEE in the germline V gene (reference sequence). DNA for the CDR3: TGTGCCAGCAGGTCCGGGACTAGCTTACAGACCCAGTACTTC. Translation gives CASRSGTSLQTQYF.

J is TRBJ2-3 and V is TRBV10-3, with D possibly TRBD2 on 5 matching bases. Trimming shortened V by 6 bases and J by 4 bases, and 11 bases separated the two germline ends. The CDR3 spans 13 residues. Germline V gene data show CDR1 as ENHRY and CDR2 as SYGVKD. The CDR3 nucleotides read TGTGCCATCAGCATATCCGGGGCAGATACGCAGTATTTT. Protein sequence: CAISISGADTQYF.

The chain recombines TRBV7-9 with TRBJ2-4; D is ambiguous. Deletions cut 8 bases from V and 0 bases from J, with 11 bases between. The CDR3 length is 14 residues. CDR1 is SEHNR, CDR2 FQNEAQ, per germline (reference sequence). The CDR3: CASGEHLAKNIQYF. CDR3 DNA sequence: TGTGCCAGCGGAGAACACCTAGCCAAAAACATTCAGTACTTC.

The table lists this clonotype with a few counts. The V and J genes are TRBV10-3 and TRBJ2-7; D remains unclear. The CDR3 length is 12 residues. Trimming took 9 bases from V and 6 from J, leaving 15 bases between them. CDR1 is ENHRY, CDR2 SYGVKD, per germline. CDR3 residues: CAIGPGFGEQYF. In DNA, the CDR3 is TGTGCCATTGGGCCTGGATTCGGCGAGCAGTACTTC.

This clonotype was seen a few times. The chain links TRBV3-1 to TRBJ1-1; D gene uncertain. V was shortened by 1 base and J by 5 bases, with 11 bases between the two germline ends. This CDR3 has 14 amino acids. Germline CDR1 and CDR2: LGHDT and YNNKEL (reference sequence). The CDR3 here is CASSQASGGTEAFF. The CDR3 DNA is TGTGCCAGCAGCCAAGCCTCTGGAGGGACTGAAGCTTTCTTT.

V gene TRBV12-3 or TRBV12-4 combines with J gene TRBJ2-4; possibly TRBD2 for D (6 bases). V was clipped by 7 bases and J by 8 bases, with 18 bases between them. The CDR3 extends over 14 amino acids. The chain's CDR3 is CASKLGAGWDIQYF. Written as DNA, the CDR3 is TGTGCCAGCAAGCTAGGGGCGGGATGGGACATTCAGTACTTC.

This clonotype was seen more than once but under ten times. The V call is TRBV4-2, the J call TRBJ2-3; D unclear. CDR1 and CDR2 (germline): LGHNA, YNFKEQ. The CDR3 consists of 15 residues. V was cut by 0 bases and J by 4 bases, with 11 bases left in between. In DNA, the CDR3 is TGTGCCAGCAGCCAAGATAGAATGCTCGCAGATACGCAGTATTTT. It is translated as CASSQDRMLADTQYF.

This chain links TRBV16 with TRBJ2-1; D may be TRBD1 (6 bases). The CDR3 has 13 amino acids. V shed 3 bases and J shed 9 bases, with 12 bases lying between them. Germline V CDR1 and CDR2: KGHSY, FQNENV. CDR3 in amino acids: CASSHQDSSEQFF. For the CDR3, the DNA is TGTGCCAGCAGCCACCAGGACAGTTCTGAGCAGTTCTTC.

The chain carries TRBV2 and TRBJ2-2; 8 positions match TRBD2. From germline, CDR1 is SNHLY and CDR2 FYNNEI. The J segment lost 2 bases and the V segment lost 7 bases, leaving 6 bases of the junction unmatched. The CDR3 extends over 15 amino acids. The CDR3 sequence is CASIREGPNTGELFF. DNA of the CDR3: TGTGCCAGCATCCGGGAGGGGCCTAACACCGGGGAGCTGTTTTTT.

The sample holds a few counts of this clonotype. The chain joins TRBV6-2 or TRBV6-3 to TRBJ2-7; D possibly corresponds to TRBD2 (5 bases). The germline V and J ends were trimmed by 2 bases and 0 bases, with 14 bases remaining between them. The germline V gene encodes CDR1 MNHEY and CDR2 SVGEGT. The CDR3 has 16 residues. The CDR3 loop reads CASSYPRTLHSYEQYF. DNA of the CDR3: TGTGCCAGCAGTTACCCCCGGACTCTACACTCCTACGAGCAGTACTTC.

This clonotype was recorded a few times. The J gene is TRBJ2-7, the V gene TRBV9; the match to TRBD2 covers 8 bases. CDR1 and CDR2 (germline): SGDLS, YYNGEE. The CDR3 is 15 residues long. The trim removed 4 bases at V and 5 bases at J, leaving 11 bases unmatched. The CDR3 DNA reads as TGTGCCAGCAGCTTCTTTGCGGGGGGCAAGAACGAGCAGTACTTC. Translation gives CASSFFAGGKNEQYF.

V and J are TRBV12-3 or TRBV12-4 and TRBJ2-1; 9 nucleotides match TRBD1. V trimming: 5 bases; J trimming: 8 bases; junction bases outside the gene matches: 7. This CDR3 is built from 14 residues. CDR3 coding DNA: TGTGCCAGCAGTCTCAGGACAGGGGATGATGAGCAGTTCTTC. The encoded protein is CASSLRTGDDEQFF.

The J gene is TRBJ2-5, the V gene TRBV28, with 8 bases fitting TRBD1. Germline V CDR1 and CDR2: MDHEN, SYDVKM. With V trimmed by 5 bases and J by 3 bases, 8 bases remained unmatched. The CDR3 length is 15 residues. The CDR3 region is CASSPGTGDEETQYF. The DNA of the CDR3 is TGTGCCAGCAGTCCCGGGACAGGAGACGAAGAGACCCAGTACTTC.

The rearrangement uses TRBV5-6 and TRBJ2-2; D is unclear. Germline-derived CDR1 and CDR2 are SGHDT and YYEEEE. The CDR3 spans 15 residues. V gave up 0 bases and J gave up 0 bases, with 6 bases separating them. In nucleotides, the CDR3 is TGTGCCAGCAGCTTGGGAGCAGCGAACACCGGGGAGCTGTTTTTT. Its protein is CASSLGAANTGELFF.

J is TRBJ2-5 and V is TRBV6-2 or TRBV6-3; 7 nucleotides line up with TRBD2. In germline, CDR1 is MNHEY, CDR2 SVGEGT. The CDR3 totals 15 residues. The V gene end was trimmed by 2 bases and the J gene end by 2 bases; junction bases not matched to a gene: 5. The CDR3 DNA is TGTGCCAGCAGTTACCGGCTAGCGGAACAAGAGACCCAGTACTTC. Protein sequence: CASSYRLAEQETQYF.

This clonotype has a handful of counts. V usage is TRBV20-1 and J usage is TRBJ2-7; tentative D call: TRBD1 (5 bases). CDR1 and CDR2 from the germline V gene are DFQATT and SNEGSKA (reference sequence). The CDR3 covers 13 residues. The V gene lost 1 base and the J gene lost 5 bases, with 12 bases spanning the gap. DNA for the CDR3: TGCAGTGCTAGAGGCGGCAGGGTCAACGAGCAGTACTTC. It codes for CSARGGRVNEQYF.

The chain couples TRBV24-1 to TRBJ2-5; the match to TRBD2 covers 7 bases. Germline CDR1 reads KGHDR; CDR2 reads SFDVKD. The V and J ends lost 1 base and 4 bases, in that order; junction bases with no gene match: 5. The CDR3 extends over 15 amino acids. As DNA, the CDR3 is TGTGCCACCAGTGATTTTGGGAGGGGAGGAGAGACCCAGTACTTC. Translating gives CATSDFGRGGETQYF.

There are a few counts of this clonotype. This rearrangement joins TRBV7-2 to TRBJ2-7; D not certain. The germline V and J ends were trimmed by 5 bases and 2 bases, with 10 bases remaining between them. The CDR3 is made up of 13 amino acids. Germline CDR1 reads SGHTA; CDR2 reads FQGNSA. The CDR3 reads CASSRPGTYEQYF. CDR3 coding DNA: TGTGCCAGCAGCCGACCGGGTACCTACGAGCAGTACTTC.

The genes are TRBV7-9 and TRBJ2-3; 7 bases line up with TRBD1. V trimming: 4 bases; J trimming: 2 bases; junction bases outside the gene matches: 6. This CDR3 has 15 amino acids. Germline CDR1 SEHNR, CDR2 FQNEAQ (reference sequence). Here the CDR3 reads CASSSGTAVTDTQYF. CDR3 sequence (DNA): TGTGCCAGCAGCTCCGGGACAGCCGTCACAGATACGCAGTATTTT. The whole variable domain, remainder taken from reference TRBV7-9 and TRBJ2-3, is DTGVSQNPRHKITKRGQNVTFRCDPISEHNRLYWYRQTLGQGPEFLTYFQNEAQLEKSRLLSDRFSAERPKGSFSTLEIQRTEQGDSAMYLCASSSGTAVTDTQYFGPGTRLTVL.

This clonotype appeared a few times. The CDR3 region has the DNA TGTGCCAGCAGCCCCGAGGATCGACTCACAGATACGCAGTATTTT. Residues: CASSPEDRLTDTQYF. The chain is built from TRBV7-9 and TRBJ2-3; D unresolved. The CDR3 spans 15 residues. Germline V gene sequence: CDR1 SEHNR, CDR2 FQNEAQ (reference sequence). Trimming took 5 bases from V and 2 from J, leaving 14 bases between them.

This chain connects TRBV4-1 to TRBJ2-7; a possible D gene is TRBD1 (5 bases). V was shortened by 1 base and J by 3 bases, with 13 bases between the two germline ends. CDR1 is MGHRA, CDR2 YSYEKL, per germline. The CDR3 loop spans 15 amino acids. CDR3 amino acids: CASSQGFVTVYEQYF. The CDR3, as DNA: TGCGCCAGCAGCCAAGGGTTTGTGACAGTCTACGAGCAGTACTTC.

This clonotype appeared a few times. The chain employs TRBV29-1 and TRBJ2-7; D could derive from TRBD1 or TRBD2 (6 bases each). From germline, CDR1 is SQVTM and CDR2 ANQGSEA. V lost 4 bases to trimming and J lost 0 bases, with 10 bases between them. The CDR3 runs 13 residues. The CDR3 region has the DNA TGCAGCGTTGCTGAGGGGGGCTCCTACGAGCAGTACTTC. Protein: CSVAEGGSYEQYF.